A single sample gave rise to the 8 T cell receptor beta chains below, sequenced in a study of glioma-infiltrating T cells. Amplification of TCR alpha and beta CDR3 regions from RNA used iRepertoire nested multiplex PCR. Using its own MiXCR run on the multiplex PCR reads, TCRdb lists one record per CDR3 protein. The data contain approximately 190,000 distinct CDR3 sequences, around 30% of them singletons. Sequencing was done on a sample of glioma tissue, nonneoplastic brain tissue, or PBMCs (not recorded which). The receptor set was obtained from a human donor with low-grade glioma or glioblastoma, undergoing nonglioma brain surgery, or in good health (not recorded which).

This clonotype came up many times. V usage is TRBV5-1 and J usage is TRBJ1-1; D remains unclear. Germline CDR1 and CDR2: SGHRS and YFSETQ. The V and J ends lost 0 bases and 3 bases respectively, with 3 bases between them. The CDR3 has 12 residues. This chain's CDR3 is CASSLGYTEAFF. CDR3 nucleotide sequence: TGCGCCAGCAGCTTGGGGTACACTGAAGCTTTCTTT.

This clonotype has just a few counts. This chain joins TRBV2 and TRBJ2-2, with D unclear. In germline, CDR1 is SNHLY, CDR2 FYNNEI. With 7 bases removed from V and 1 base from J, the gap between germline ends came to 25 bases. CDR3 length: 19 residues. CDR3 in DNA: TGTGCCAGCAAACTCCGGGCCATTTATACCAACAAGAACACCGGGGAGCTGTTTTTT. It translates to CASKLRAIYTNKNTGELFF. The whole variable domain, remainder taken from reference TRBV2 and TRBJ2-2, is EPEVTQTPSHQVTQMGQEVILRCVPISNHLYFYWYRQILGQKVEFLVSFYNNEISEKSEIFDDQFSVERPDGSNFTLKIRSTKLEDSAMYFCASKLRAIYTNKNTGELFFGEGSRLTVL.

The V and J genes are TRBV28 and TRBJ1-5, with D maybe TRBD1 (6 bases). The CDR3 runs 14 residues. Trimming pared 6 bases from V and 7 bases from J, leaving 16 bases between. Germline lookup yields CDR1 MDHEN and CDR2 SYDVKM. CDR3 amino acids: CASRQQGIHQPQHF. In nucleotides, the CDR3 is TGTGCCAGCAGACAACAGGGTATACACCAGCCCCAGCATTTT.

This clonotype has ten or more counts. The chain uses TRBV6-6 and TRBJ2-1; 10 positions match TRBD2. CDR3 length: 16 amino acids. V shed 0 bases and J 4 bases; nucleotides not matched to a gene: 3. CDR1 MNHNY and CDR2 SVGAGI come from the germline V gene (reference sequence). The CDR3 reads CASSYSLAGKYNEQFF. The CDR3 nucleotides are TGTGCCAGCAGTTACTCACTAGCGGGAAAATACAATGAGCAGTTCTTC.

This clonotype occurred many times. V and J are TRBV6-6 and TRBJ2-3; 10 bases map to TRBD2. Germline CDR1 reads MNHNY; CDR2 reads SVGAGI (reference sequence). The junction had 11 bases not matched to a gene; V was cut back by 0 bases and J by 14 bases. This CDR3 is 15 amino acids long. The CDR3 is CASSYSITSSGSWYF. The CDR3 bases are TGTGCCAGCAGTTACTCGATAACTTCTAGCGGGAGTTGGTATTTT.

This clonotype was observed many times. This rearrangement joins TRBV6-1 to TRBJ2-1; D not resolved. The CDR3 is made up of 16 amino acids. Per germline, CDR1 MNHNS and CDR2 SASEGT. Trimming pared 6 bases from V and 0 bases from J, leaving 15 bases between. The CDR3, as DNA: TGTGCCAGCAGAAGACACGACGGAAGCTCCTACAATGAGCAGTTCTTC. Its protein product is CASRRHDGSSYNEQFF.

In regard to this clonotype: Given the absence of the conserved phenylalanine or tryptophan at the CDR3 end, a read error is likely. This sequence joins TRBV7-6 and TRBJ2-1; D remains ambiguous. The CDR3 spans 16 residues. Per germline, CDR1 SGHVS and CDR2 FNYEAQ. V lost 4 bases and J lost 0, with 13 bases in between. The CDR3 loop reads CASSSRKGSSYNEQFL. The DNA for the CDR3 is TGTGCCAGCAGCTCAAGAAAGGGAAGCTCCTACAATGAGCAGTTCCTC.

The gene calls are TRBV5-1 and TRBJ2-1, with TRBD2 as a possible D gene (5 bases). Germline V lookup: CDR1 SGHRS, CDR2 YFSETQ. This CDR3 has 15 residues. V shed 0 bases and J shed 7 bases, with 14 bases lying between them. This CDR3 is CASSLGPGMLNEQFF. CDR3 DNA sequence: TGCGCCAGCAGCTTGGGCCCCGGGATGTTGAATGAGCAGTTCTTC. The complete variable domain, with remaining parts taken from reference TRBV5-1 and TRBJ2-1, reads KAGVTQTPRYLIKTRGQQVTLSCSPISGHRSVSWYQQTPGQGLQFLFEYFSETQRNKGNFPGRFSGRQFSNSRSEMNVSTLELGDSALYLCASSLGPGMLNEQFFGPGTRLTVL.